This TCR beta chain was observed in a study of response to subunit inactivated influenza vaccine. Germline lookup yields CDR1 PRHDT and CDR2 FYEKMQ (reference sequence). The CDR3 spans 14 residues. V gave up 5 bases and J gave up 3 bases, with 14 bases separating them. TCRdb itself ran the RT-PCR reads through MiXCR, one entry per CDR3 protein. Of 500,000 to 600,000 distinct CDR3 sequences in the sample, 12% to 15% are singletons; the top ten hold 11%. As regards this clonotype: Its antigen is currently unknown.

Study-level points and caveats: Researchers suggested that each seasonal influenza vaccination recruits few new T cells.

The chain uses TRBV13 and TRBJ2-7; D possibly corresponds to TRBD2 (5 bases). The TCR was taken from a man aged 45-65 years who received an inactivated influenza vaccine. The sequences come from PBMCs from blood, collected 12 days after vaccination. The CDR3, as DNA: TGTGCCAGCAGCATAGAAAACCGGGACTACGAGCAGTACTTC. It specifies CASSIENRDYEQYF.